The 21 T cell receptor beta chains below come from one sample, sequenced in a study of response to subunit inactivated influenza vaccine. TCRdb re-called the RT-PCR reads through MiXCR, storing one row per CDR3 protein. The sample contains approximately 500,000 distinct CDR3 sequences, around 25% of which appear only once. The data were also submitted as part of a second study, on T cells expressing NK-cell markers. As reported in that work: 5'RACE template switching with UMIs produced the TCR beta cDNA.

The material sequenced was CD4+ T cells sorted from PBMCs, taken 11 to 12 days after vaccination. Source of these receptors: a man aged 50 or older who received an inactivated influenza vaccine.

This clonotype was detected a few times. The rearrangement uses TRBV20-1 and TRBJ1-2, with D possibly matching TRBD1 (5 bases). Germline lookup yields CDR1 DFQATT and CDR2 SNEGSKA (reference sequence). The CDR3 runs 16 residues. V was trimmed by 1 base and J by 2 bases, leaving 17 bases between them. The CDR3 protein is CSARARDRKTNYGYTF. The CDR3 DNA reads TGCAGTGCTAGAGCCCGGGACCGCAAGACAAACTATGGCTACACCTTC.

In the case of this clonotype: A much larger clonotype is one base distant, so this may be a read error. The CDR3 does not end in the conserved phenylalanine or tryptophan, so this is likely a read error. This chain uses TRBV4-2 with TRBJ1-1; D gene unclear. CDR3 size: 11 residues. Germline values: CDR1 LGHNA, CDR2 YNFKEQ. V was trimmed by 7 bases and J by 6 bases, leaving 9 bases between them. Here the CDR3 reads CASTLGPEAFL. The CDR3, as DNA: TGTGCCAGCACCCTAGGACCTGAAGCTTTCTTA.

J is TRBJ2-7 and V is TRBV6-1, with a possible D match to TRBD1 (6 bases). Germline V lookup: CDR1 MNHNS, CDR2 SASEGT. V was pared by 1 base and J by 3 bases, with 13 bases between. This CDR3 comprises 15 residues. CDR3 loop: CASSEEAGEYYEQYF. The CDR3 nucleotides read TGTGCCAGCAGTGAAGAGGCAGGGGAATACTACGAGCAGTACTTC.

This chain links TRBV27 with TRBJ2-3; tentatively, D is TRBD2 (6 bases). CDR1 MNHEY and CDR2 SMNVEV come from the germline V gene (reference sequence). The CDR3 spans 14 residues. V lost 3 bases to trimming and J lost 1 base, with 8 bases between them. The CDR3 DNA sequence: TGTGCCAGCAGTTTCCGGGAGCGCACAGATACGCAGTATTTT. It encodes CASSFRERTDTQYF.

The chain is built from TRBV5-1 and TRBJ2-7; 10 bases are shared with TRBD2. J gave up 3 bases and V 0 bases, and 3 bases lay outside the gene matches. This CDR3 is built from 15 residues. Germline loops: CDR1 SGHRS, CDR2 YFSETQ. The CDR3 nucleotides are TGCGCCAGCAGCTTGGGGACTAGCGGTTACTACGAGCAGTACTTC. This encodes CASSLGTSGYYEQYF.

This clonotype turned up a few times. The rearrangement links TRBV21-1 to TRBJ2-3; TRBD1, the table's D call, lacks a check against the DNA. TRBV21-1 is an annotated pseudogene. The CDR3 totals 14 residues. The CDR3 protein is CASSRGESTDTQYF. Written as DNA, the CDR3 is TGTGCCAGCAGCAGGGGGGAGAGCACAGATACGCAGTATTTT.

This clonotype has ten or more counts. This chain connects TRBV12-3 or TRBV12-4 to TRBJ1-3, with 7 bases aligning to TRBD1. Germline trimming cut 5 bases from V and 7 bases from J; bases unmatched to any gene: 11. The CDR3 loop spans 15 amino acids. Here the CDR3 DNA reads TGTGCCAGCAGTACGCGACAGGGAGGTATCAACACCATATATTTT. Translating gives CASSTRQGGINTIYF.

This clonotype was counted ten times or more. At one of its ends the junction is not consistent with the germline gene, which may arise from a read error. The chain employs TRBV29-1 and TRBJ2-5; no reliable D call. Per the germline V gene, CDR1 is SQVTM and CDR2 is ANQGSEA. This CDR3 spans 10 amino acids. Here the CDR3 reads CSVQEETQYF. CDR3 DNA: TGCAGCGTTCAAGAAGAGACCCAGTACTTC.

V and J are TRBV18 and TRBJ2-7, with 7 bases aligning to TRBD1. CDR1 and CDR2 (germline): KGHSH, LQKENI. Trimming cost V 5 bases and J 6 bases; bases outside gene matches: 7. This CDR3 spans 13 amino acids. CDR3 in amino acids: CASSFTGASEQYF. Here the CDR3 DNA reads TGTGCCAGCTCATTTACAGGGGCATCCGAGCAGTACTTC. Drawing the rest from reference TRBV18 and TRBJ2-7, the complete variable domain is NAGVMQNPRHLVRRRGQEARLRCSPMKGHSHVYWYRQLPEEGLKFMVYLQKENIIDESGMPKERFSAEFPKEGPSILRIQQVVRGDSAAYFCASSFTGASEQYFGPGTRLTVT.

The chain links TRBV5-6 to TRBJ2-7, with D unresolved. The V gene lost 0 bases and the J gene lost 3 bases, with 7 bases spanning the gap. The CDR3 is 13 residues long. Germline lookup yields CDR1 SGHDT and CDR2 YYEEEE. The CDR3 bases are TGTGCCAGCAGCTTGGTAACCTACTACGAGCAGTACTTC. Protein: CASSLVTYYEQYF.

The rearrangement uses TRBV20-1 and TRBJ2-3; 8 nucleotides match TRBD2. The CDR3 is 16 residues long. The germline V gene has CDR1 DFQATT and CDR2 SNEGSKA (reference sequence). V lost 0 bases and J lost 4; bases outside the gene matches: 9. This CDR3 is CSARDPQRGLADTQYF. The CDR3 nucleotides are TGCAGTGCTAGAGATCCCCAGCGGGGGTTGGCAGATACGCAGTATTTT.

This clonotype has only a few counts. This chain connects TRBV12-3 or TRBV12-4 to TRBJ2-1; the match to TRBD1 covers 10 bases. This CDR3 is 14 amino acids long. V lost 7 bases and J lost 5; bases outside the gene matches: 5. Here the CDR3 DNA reads TGTGCCAGCACCCGGGACAGGGGTAACAATGAGCAGTTCTTC. Translation: CASTRDRGNNEQFF.

V and J are TRBV6-2 or TRBV6-3 and TRBJ1-2; D may be TRBD1 (6 bases). Deletions cut 4 bases from V and 8 bases from J, with 11 bases between. Germline loops: CDR1 MNHEY, CDR2 SVGEGT. This CDR3 comprises 12 residues. CDR3 DNA sequence: TGTGCCAGCAGTTTTACAGGGCGCGGCTACACCTTC. Protein product: CASSFTGRGYTF.

This clonotype was seen a few times. The rearrangement joins TRBV24-1 to TRBJ2-2; D might be TRBD1 or TRBD2, each matching 5 bases. V was clipped by 3 bases and J by 3 bases, with 10 bases between them. Germline V gives CDR1 KGHDR, CDR2 SFDVKD. This CDR3 region has 15 residues. This chain's CDR3 is CATSDPGTHTGELFF. The CDR3 coding sequence is TGTGCCACCAGTGATCCCGGGACGCACACCGGGGAGCTGTTTTTT.

J is TRBJ1-2 and V is TRBV6-2 or TRBV6-3, with D uncertain. CDR3 size: 16 residues. Germline V gives CDR1 MNHEY, CDR2 SVGEGT. The V end was cut by 2 bases, the J end by 0 bases, with 13 bases between. Here the CDR3 DNA reads TGTGCCAGCAGTTACCCCCGGACCTATCCTAACTATGGCTACACCTTC. This encodes CASSYPRTYPNYGYTF.

There are many counts of this clonotype. V usage is TRBV7-2 and J usage is TRBJ1-5; D remains ambiguous. Germline loops: CDR1 SGHTA, CDR2 FQGNSA. The CDR3 consists of 16 residues. The germline V and J ends were trimmed by 4 bases and 2 bases, with 15 bases remaining between them. CDR3 loop: CASSSRLGDRNQPQHF. The CDR3 DNA sequence: TGTGCCAGCAGCTCTCGCCTCGGGGATCGCAATCAGCCCCAGCATTTT.

This clonotype was counted many times. V is TRBV7-2 and J is TRBJ1-1; D gene ambiguous. The CDR3 consists of 14 residues. With 5 bases removed from V and 5 bases from J, the gap between germline ends came to 15 bases. Germline V gene data show CDR1 as SGHTA and CDR2 as FQGNSA. In nucleotides, the CDR3 is TGTGCCAGCAGCCTAAATACGGCGGGGACTGAAGCTTTCTTT. It translates to CASSLNTAGTEAFF.

In its sample, this clonotype was seen a few times. The V and J genes are TRBV29-1 and TRBJ1-5; D unresolved. Germline-derived CDR1 and CDR2 are SQVTM and ANQGSEA. This CDR3 is 13 amino acids long. With 6 bases removed from V and 0 bases from J, the gap between germline ends came to 9 bases. This chain's CDR3 is CSVLENSNQPQHF. CDR3 in DNA: TGCAGCGTACTGGAAAATAGCAATCAGCCCCAGCATTTT.

This clonotype was recorded a few times. This chain uses TRBV11-3 with TRBJ2-1, with a weak D call TRBD2 (7 bases). The V gene lost 5 bases and the J gene lost 6 bases, with 17 bases spanning the gap. Germline CDR1 is SGHNT and CDR2 is YENEEA. CDR3 length equals 15 residues. CDR3 nucleotide sequence: TGTGCCAGCAGCCTTGCTAGCGGCAGGGGCAATGAGCAGTTCTTC. Translated: CASSLASGRGNEQFF.

This clonotype was detected a few times. The chain joins TRBV2 to TRBJ1-2; D possibly corresponds to TRBD1 (5 bases). The germline gives CDR1 SNHLY, CDR2 FYNNEI. V lost 4 bases and J 6 bases, leaving 9 bases between the germline ends. CDR3 length equals 12 residues. This CDR3 is CASSGSGNGYTF. CDR3 coding DNA: TGTGCCAGCAGTGGGTCAGGGAATGGCTACACCTTC. Looking up the rest from reference TRBV2 and TRBJ1-2 gives the full variable domain: EPEVTQTPSHQVTQMGQEVILRCVPISNHLYFYWYRQILGQKVEFLVSFYNNEISEKSEIFDDQFSVERPDGSNFTLKIRSTKLEDSAMYFCASSGSGNGYTFGSGTRLTVV.

The chain employs TRBV19 and TRBJ2-1; 8 bases line up with TRBD2. The CDR3 has 14 residues. With 6 bases clipped from V and 5 bases from J, the junction kept 6 bases outside the gene matches. Germline CDR1 reads LNHDA; CDR2 reads SQIVND (reference sequence). The CDR3 sequence: CASRTSVLDNEQFF. CDR3 DNA sequence: TGTGCCAGTAGGACTAGCGTCCTGGACAATGAGCAGTTCTTC.